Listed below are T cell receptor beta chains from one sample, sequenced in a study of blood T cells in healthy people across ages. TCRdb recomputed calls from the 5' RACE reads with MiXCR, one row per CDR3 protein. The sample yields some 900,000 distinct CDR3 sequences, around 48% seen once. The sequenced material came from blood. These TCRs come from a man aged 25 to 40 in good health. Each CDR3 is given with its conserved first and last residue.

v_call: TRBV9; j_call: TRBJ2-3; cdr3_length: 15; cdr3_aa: CASSVAQTFTDTQYF
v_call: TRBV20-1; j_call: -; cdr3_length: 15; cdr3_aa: CSARDAQVERETQYF
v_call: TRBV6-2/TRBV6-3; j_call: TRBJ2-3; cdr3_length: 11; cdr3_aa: CASSYPSMQYF
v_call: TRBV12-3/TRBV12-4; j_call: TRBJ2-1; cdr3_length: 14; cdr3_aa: CARSRAGERNEQFF
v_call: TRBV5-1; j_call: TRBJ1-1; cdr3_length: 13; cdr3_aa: CASSWDGDTEAFF
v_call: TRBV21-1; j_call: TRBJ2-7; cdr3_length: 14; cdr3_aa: CASSRECRGGEQYF
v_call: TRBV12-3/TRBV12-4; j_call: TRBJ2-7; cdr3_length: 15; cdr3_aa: CASNQPGQGFYEQYF
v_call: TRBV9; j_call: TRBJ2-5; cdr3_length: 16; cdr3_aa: CASSAQGRRYQETQYF
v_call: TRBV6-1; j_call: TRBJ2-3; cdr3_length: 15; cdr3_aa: CASSLDRGLSDTQYF
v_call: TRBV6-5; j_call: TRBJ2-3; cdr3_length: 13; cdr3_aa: CASSYLRQNTQYF
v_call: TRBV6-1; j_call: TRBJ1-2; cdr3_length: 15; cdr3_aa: CASSEASLKVYGYTF
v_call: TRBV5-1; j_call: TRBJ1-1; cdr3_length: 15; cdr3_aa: CASSWGQDMNTEAFF
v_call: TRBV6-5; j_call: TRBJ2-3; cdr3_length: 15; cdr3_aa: CASTLKRGAGGTQYF
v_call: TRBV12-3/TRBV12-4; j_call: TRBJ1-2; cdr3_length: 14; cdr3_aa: CASRVGGLYNGYTF
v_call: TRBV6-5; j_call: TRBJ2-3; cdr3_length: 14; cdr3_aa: CASRQGGQTDTQYF
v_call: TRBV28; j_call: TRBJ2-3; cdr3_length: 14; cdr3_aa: CASRFPDYTDTQYF
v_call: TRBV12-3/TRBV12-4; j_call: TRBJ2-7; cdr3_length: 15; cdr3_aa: CASSPSGPGAYEQYF
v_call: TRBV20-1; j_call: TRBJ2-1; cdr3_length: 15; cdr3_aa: CSANGEGADFNEQFF
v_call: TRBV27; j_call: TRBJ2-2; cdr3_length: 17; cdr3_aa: CASSSNWGQGLTGELFF
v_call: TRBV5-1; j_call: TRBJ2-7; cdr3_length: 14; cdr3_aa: CASSLDRSGYEQYF
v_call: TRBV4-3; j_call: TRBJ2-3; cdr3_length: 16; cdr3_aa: CAGSQDPGVRTDTQYF
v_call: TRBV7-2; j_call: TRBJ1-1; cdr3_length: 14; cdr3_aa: CASSLYQGGTEAFF
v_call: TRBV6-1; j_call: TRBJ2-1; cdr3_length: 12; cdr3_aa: CASSEALNEQFF
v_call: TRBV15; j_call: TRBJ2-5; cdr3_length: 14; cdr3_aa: CATSRVNSEETQYF
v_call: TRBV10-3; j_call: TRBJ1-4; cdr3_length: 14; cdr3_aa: CAIRRNSLDEKLFF
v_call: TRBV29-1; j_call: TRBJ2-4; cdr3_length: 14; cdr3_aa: CSVEARDRENIQYF
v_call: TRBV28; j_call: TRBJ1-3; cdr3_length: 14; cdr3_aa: CASKVWSSGNTIYF
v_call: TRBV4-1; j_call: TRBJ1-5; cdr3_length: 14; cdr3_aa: CASSQEDGNQPQHF
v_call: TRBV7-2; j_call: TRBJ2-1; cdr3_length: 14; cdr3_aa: CASSLDPGENEQFF
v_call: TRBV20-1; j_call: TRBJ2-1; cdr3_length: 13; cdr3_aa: CSARASNHNEQFF
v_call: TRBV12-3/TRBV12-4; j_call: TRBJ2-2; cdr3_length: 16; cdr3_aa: CASSPTSGGHTGELIF
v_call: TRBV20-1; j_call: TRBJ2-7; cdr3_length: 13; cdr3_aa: CSAWDRESYEQYF
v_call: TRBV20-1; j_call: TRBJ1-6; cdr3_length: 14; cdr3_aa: CSARTQGISSPLHF
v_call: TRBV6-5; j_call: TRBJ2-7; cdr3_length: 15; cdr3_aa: CASRLQGARAYEQYF
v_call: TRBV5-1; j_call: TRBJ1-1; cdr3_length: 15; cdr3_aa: CASSFATVGNTEAFF
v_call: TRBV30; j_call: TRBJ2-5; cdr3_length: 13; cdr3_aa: CAWSKGLQETQYF
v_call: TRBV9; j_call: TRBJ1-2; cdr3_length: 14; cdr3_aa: CASSVDETDYGYTF
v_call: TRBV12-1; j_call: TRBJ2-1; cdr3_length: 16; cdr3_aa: CASSSIDRVSYNEQFF
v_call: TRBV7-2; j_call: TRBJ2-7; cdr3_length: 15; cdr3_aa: CASSASGQGVYEQYF
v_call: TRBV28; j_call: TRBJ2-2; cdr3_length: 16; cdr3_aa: CASSQTRTGNTGELFF
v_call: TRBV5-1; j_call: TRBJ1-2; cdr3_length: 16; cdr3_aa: CASSYTTGTLLAGYTF